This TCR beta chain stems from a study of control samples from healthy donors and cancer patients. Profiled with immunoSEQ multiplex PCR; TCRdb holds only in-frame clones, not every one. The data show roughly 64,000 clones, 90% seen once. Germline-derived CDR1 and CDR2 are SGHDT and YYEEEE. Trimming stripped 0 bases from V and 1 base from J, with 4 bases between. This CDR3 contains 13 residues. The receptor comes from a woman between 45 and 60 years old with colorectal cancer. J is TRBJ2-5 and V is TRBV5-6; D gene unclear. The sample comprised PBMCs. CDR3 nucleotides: TGTGCCAGCAGCTTGGGAGGCCAAGAGACCCAGTACTTC. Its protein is CASSLGGQETQYF. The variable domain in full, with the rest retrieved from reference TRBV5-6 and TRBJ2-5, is DAGVTQSPTHLIKTRGQQVTLRCSPKSGHDTVSWYQQALGQGPQFIFQYYEEEERQRGNFPDRFSGHQFPNYSSELNVNALLLGDSALYLCASSLGGQETQYFGPGTRLLVL.